These 23 T cell receptor beta chains were sequenced from one sample in a study of cytomegalovirus exposure and HLA in healthy donors. It was with 60 Vbeta and 13 Jbeta primers that the PCR ran. Profiling relied on immunoSEQ multiplex PCR, and the TCRdb table lists in-frame clones only, not all of them. The data contain about 160,000 clones, just under 80% of them singletons. The sequenced sample was PBMCs. These receptors all come from a woman between 50 and 59 years old in good health and CMV-seronegative.

The chain has TRBV2 and TRBJ2-7; weak D call: TRBD1 (6 bases). CDR1 is SNHLY, CDR2 FYNNEI, per germline. Trimming removed 3 bases from V and 4 bases from J, with 13 bases in between. This CDR3 has 14 residues. This CDR3 is CASSENRDRYEQYF. CDR3 coding DNA: TGTGCCAGCAGTGAGAACAGGGACCGATACGAGCAGTACTTC.

V and J are TRBV28 and TRBJ2-7, with 11 nucleotides matching TRBD1. Germline assignment: CDR1 MDHEN and CDR2 SYDVKM. The CDR3 sequence is 15 residues long. Losses at the gene ends were 4 bases for V and 7 bases for J; bases not matched to a gene: 9. CDR3 in amino acids: CASSSPGQGAGEQYF. The CDR3 DNA reads TGTGCCAGCAGTTCCCCCGGACAGGGGGCGGGGGAGCAGTACTTC.

This chain joins TRBV11-2 and TRBJ2-5; 8 bases map to TRBD1. V lost 4 bases to trimming and J lost 5 bases; unmatched junction nucleotides: 6. Germline CDR1 and CDR2: SGHAT and FQNNGV. CDR3 length equals 14 residues. This CDR3 reads CASSSGQGDETQYF. The DNA of the CDR3 is TGTGCCAGCAGCTCAGGACAGGGAGATGAGACCCAGTACTTC.

V and J are TRBV25-1 and TRBJ1-2; D gene ambiguous. The germline CDR1 and CDR2 sequences are MGHDK and SYGVNS. The CDR3 extends over 14 amino acids. Deletions cut 4 bases from V and 4 bases from J, with 13 bases between. The CDR3 sequence is CASSGTPAGYGYTF. In DNA form, the CDR3 reads TGTGCCAGCAGTGGGACGCCGGCGGGCTATGGCTACACCTTC.

This rearrangement joins TRBV4-3 to TRBJ2-1, with 9 nucleotides matching TRBD2. V lost 0 bases to trimming and J lost 8 bases; unmatched junction nucleotides: 14. Germline-derived CDR1 and CDR2 are LGHNA and YSLEER. The CDR3 runs 18 residues. The CDR3 sequence is CASSQEYRLAGKGDEQFF. The CDR3 DNA follows: TGCGCCAGCAGCCAAGAATATAGGCTAGCGGGGAAGGGGGATGAGCAGTTCTTC.

The chain combines TRBV15 with TRBJ1-5; 10 bases line up with TRBD1. The V gene's germline CDR1 is LNHNV and CDR2 YYDKDF (reference sequence). CDR3 length equals 22 residues. Germline trimming cut 0 bases from V and 3 bases from J; bases unmatched to any gene: 20. CDR3 region: CATSRDIGRVGGQGKTNQPQHF. The CDR3 DNA is TGTGCCACCAGCAGAGATATAGGTCGAGTTGGGGGACAGGGGAAAACCAATCAGCCCCAGCATTTT. The full variable domain, its missing parts supplied by reference TRBV15 and TRBJ1-5, is DAMVIQNPRYQVTQFGKPVTLSCSQTLNHNVMYWYQQKSSQAPKLLFHYYDKDFNNEADTPDNFQSRRPNTSFCFLDIRSPGLGDTAMYLCATSRDIGRVGGQGKTNQPQHFGDGTRLSIL.

The genes are TRBV19 and TRBJ1-1, with D possibly matching TRBD1 (6 bases). The V and J ends lost 3 bases and 1 base respectively, with 12 bases between them. Germline CDR1 reads LNHDA; CDR2 reads SQIVND (reference sequence). The CDR3 is 15 residues long. As DNA, the CDR3 is TGTGCCAGTAGTATCGGGGGGGCCGAGAACACTGAAGCTTTCTTT. This codes for CASSIGGAENTEAFF.

This rearrangement joins TRBV7-6 to TRBJ2-7, with 9 bases identical to TRBD1. Germline CDR1 reads SGHVS; CDR2 reads FNYEAQ. The CDR3 contains 15 residues. V lost 5 bases and J lost 3; bases outside the gene matches: 8. CDR3 sequence: CASSDPGQGIYEQYF. CDR3 in DNA: TGTGCCAGCAGCGATCCGGGACAGGGTATCTACGAGCAGTACTTC.

This clone has just one count. This chain links TRBV7-8 with TRBJ1-2; 7 positions agree with TRBD1. Trimming took 4 bases from V and 6 from J; bases not matched to a gene: 8. CDR3 size: 14 residues. CDR1 is SGHVS and CDR2 is FQNEAQ in the germline V gene. The CDR3 loop is CASSYGTAGHGYTF. Written as DNA, the CDR3 is TGTGCCAGCAGCTATGGGACAGCAGGCCATGGCTACACCTTC.

This clone appeared once. This chain uses TRBV7-9 with TRBJ2-3, with D perhaps matching TRBD2 (6 bases). The V gene's germline CDR1 is SEHNR and CDR2 FQNEAQ (reference sequence). The CDR3 sequence is 12 residues long. The ends were cut back, 5 bases at V and 9 bases at J, with 12 bases in the middle. The CDR3 reads CASSPRGSTQYF. The CDR3 DNA sequence: TGTGCCAGCAGCCCGCGGGGCAGCACGCAGTATTTT.

This sequence joins TRBV7-9 and TRBJ1-2, with 10 bases aligning to TRBD1. Germline V CDR1 and CDR2: SEHNR, FQNEAQ (reference sequence). This CDR3 is 15 amino acids long. Trimming took 5 bases from V and 8 from J; bases not matched to a gene: 11. In DNA form, the CDR3 reads TGTGCCAGCAGCCAAGAGGACAGGGGGTTGGGGGGCTACACCTTC. It translates to CASSQEDRGLGGYTF.

This sequence joins TRBV6-5 and TRBJ2-5; 9 bases fit TRBD1. The CDR3 sequence is 14 residues long. Looked up from germline, CDR1 is MNHEY and CDR2 is SVGAGI. J was trimmed by 6 bases and V by 7 bases; bases with no gene match: 9. DNA of the CDR3: TGTGCCAGCACCCCAGGGACAGGGCGAAAGACCCAGTACTTC. It specifies CASTPGTGRKTQYF.

The V gene is TRBV7-8, the J gene TRBJ2-7, with D possibly being TRBD1 (5 bases). This CDR3 has 13 amino acids. Germline CDR1 and CDR2: SGHVS and FQNEAQ. Trimming stripped 5 bases from V and 4 bases from J, with 12 bases between. The CDR3, as DNA: TGTGCCAGCAGCCGAAGGGGTCCGTACGAGCAGTACTTC. Amino acid sequence: CASSRRGPYEQYF.

This clone was observed once. The chain joins TRBV19 to TRBJ2-3; weak D call: TRBD2 (6 bases). V gave up 3 bases and J gave up 7 bases, with 11 bases separating them. CDR1 is LNHDA, CDR2 SQIVND, per germline (reference sequence). The length of the CDR3 is 13 residues. The CDR3 DNA reads TGTGCCAGTAGTATGGAGGGCACTAATACGCAGTATTTT. Its protein product is CASSMEGTNTQYF.

J is TRBJ2-3 and V is TRBV5-6, with D perhaps TRBD2 (6 bases). CDR1 and CDR2 (germline): SGHDT, YYEEEE. Trimming removed 0 bases from V and 2 bases from J, with 10 bases in between. There are 15 residues in the CDR3. The DNA of the CDR3 is TGTGCCAGCAGCTTGGGGACTAAGATCACAGATACGCAGTATTTT. It specifies CASSLGTKITDTQYF.

The chain combines TRBV5-4 with TRBJ2-5; D is possibly TRBD1 (6 bases). The CDR3 runs to 14 residues. CDR1 is SGHNT and CDR2 is YYREEE in the germline V gene (reference sequence). V was cut by 0 bases and J by 2 bases, with 8 bases left in between. The CDR3 sequence: CASSLGDKQETQYF. CDR3 sequence (DNA): TGTGCCAGCAGCTTGGGGGACAAACAAGAGACCCAGTACTTC.

This clone was observed once. This chain uses TRBV14 with TRBJ1-2; no firm D call. Germline V lookup: CDR1 SGHDN, CDR2 FVKESK. Trimming left V 1 base short and J 1 base short, with 4 bases between. The CDR3 length is 13 residues. Written as DNA, the CDR3 is TGTGCCAGCAGCCAAGTCAATAACTATGGCTACACCTTC. Protein product: CASSQVNNYGYTF.

The V gene is TRBV5-1, the J gene TRBJ1-2; TRBD1 might be the D (6 bases). Germline assignment: CDR1 SGHRS and CDR2 YFSETQ. The CDR3 covers 14 residues. The V and J ends lost 3 bases and 4 bases respectively, with 13 bases between them. As DNA, the CDR3 is TGCGCCAGCAGCTCAGGGGCGGCGGGCTATGGCTACACCTTC. Protein product: CASSSGAAGYGYTF.

This chain connects TRBV6-5 to TRBJ2-7; 10 bases line up with TRBD1. Per germline, CDR1 MNHEY and CDR2 SVGAGI. The V segment lost 0 bases and the J segment 3 bases; nucleotides outside the gene matches: 2. The CDR3 runs to 15 residues. The CDR3, as DNA: TGTGCCAGCAGTTACTCTTGGACAGGGGGCTACGAGCAGTACTTC. Encoded protein: CASSYSWTGGYEQYF.

This chain uses TRBV9 with TRBJ1-4; perhaps TRBD1 as D (5 bases). Between the trimmed V and J ends, which lost 7 bases and 8 bases, there was a span of 18 bases. The CDR3 contains 14 residues. Germline V gives CDR1 SGDLS, CDR2 YYNGEE. The CDR3 here is CASGGGSPLEKLFF. Written as DNA, the CDR3 is TGTGCCAGCGGGGGAGGCAGTCCGCTGGAAAAACTGTTTTTT. The variable domain in full, with the rest retrieved from reference TRBV9 and TRBJ1-4, is DSGVTQTPKHLITATGQRVTLRCSPRSGDLSVYWYQQSLDQGLQFLIQYYNGEERAKGNILERFSAQQFPDLHSELNLSSLELGDSALYFCASGGGSPLEKLFFGSGTQLSVL.

This chain uses TRBV5-1 with TRBJ2-6; D gene uncertain. V was shortened by 4 bases and J by 0 bases, with 11 bases between the two germline ends. Germline CDR1 reads SGHRS; CDR2 reads YFSETQ. CDR3 length: 16 amino acids. The CDR3 nucleotides are TGCGCCAGCAGCCATCCTGAGAGCTCTGGGGCCAACGTCCTGACTTTC. It codes for CASSHPESSGANVLTF.

This clone was observed a few times. The CDR3 protein is CASSQDFVSGRRSYEQYF. The CDR3, as DNA: TGTGCCAGCAGCCAAGATTTTGTTAGCGGGAGGCGCTCCTACGAGCAGTACTTC. V is TRBV14 and J is TRBJ2-7; the match to TRBD2 covers 10 bases. V was pared by 0 bases and J by 0 bases, with 8 bases of the junction left unmatched. Germline values: CDR1 SGHDN, CDR2 FVKESK. The CDR3 has 18 amino acids.

The chain recombines TRBV5-1 with TRBJ1-1, with 7 nucleotides matching TRBD1. The CDR3 loop spans 14 amino acids. Per the germline V gene, CDR1 is SGHRS and CDR2 is YFSETQ. Trimming took 4 bases from V and 0 from J; bases not matched to a gene: 3. The CDR3 DNA sequence: TGCGCCAGCAGCAAGGACAGGATGAACACTGAAGCTTTCTTT. Amino acid sequence: CASSKDRMNTEAFF.